The present T cell receptor beta chain was sequenced within a study of blood T cell repertoires in COVID-19. Study-level background: Acute and convalescent COVID-19 specimens originated in the United States, Italy and Spain. PBMCs, B-cell-depleted T cells, or T cells were the source of the cDNA or gDNA that made up the material.

This clone occurred a few times. J was trimmed by 3 bases and V by 4 bases; bases with no gene match: 3. CDR3 length: 14 residues. Germline V gene data show CDR1 as SGHDN and CDR2 as FVKESK. In the source study's methods: Estimation of nucleated cell counts was performed using reference gene primer amplification. Libraries were prepared by immunoSEQ multiplex PCR; TCRdb keeps only in-frame clonotypes and omits some of them. For V, J and clone size, that table is used; D and trimming come from the DNA. This table holds around 60,000 clones, about 77% found once. Sequencing used peripheral blood. The TCR was taken from a man older than 75 with active or convalescent COVID-19. V gene TRBV14 combines with J gene TRBJ1-1, with TRBD1 matching 9 bases. The CDR3 nucleotides read TGTGCCAGCAGCCGGGACAGGGTTGACACTGAAGCTTTCTTT. Residues: CASSRDRVDTEAFF.